A single sample gave rise to the 8 T cell receptor beta chains below, sequenced in a study of shared clonotypes between healthy human individuals. Clones were sequenced by immunoSEQ multiplex PCR, and TCRdb holds only the in-frame ones, with some missing. The repertoire holds some 530,000 clones, with over 70% as singletons. The sample consisted of PBMCs. The receptors here all came from a woman aged 40 to 50 in good health. Some clones in this sample may be carry-over from other donors' samples.

Regarding this clone: A far larger clone is only one base removed, so a read error is likely. The chain links TRBV10-2 to TRBJ1-4, with D perhaps matching TRBD1 (6 bases). This CDR3 is 15 amino acids long. The germline V gene has CDR1 WSHSY and CDR2 SAAADI. The CDR3 spells CASRGTGTTNEKPFF. The CDR3 DNA sequence: TGCGCCAGCAGGGGAACAGGGACAACTAATGAAAAACCGTTTTTT.

The rearrangement links TRBV18 to TRBJ2-2; a possible D gene is TRBD1 (5 bases). Germline loops: CDR1 KGHSH, CDR2 LQKENI. Trimming removed 0 bases from V and 4 bases from J, with 18 bases in between. The CDR3 spans 18 residues. CDR3 bases: TGTGCCAGCTCACCACCCTTCGGACACCTTCGGGTCACCGGGGAGCTGTTTTTT. It yields the protein CASSPPFGHLRVTGELFF.

This clone showed up just once. The gene calls are TRBV10-3 and TRBJ2-2, with 10 bases lining up with TRBD2. V gave up 8 bases and J gave up 4 bases; unmatched junction bases: 4. Germline V gives CDR1 ENHRY, CDR2 SYGVKD. This CDR3 has 14 amino acids. CDR3 coding DNA: TGTGCCATCGGGTCTAGCGGGGGCACCGGGGAGCTGTTTTTT. Amino acids: CAIGSSGGTGELFF.

The chain is built from TRBV11-2 and TRBJ2-5, with 8 bases aligning to TRBD2. CDR1 is SGHAT, CDR2 FQNNGV, per germline. V was pared by 5 bases and J by 1 base, with 9 bases of the junction left unmatched. CDR3 length: 16 residues. In DNA form, the CDR3 reads TGTGCCAGCAGCCCCAATAGCGGGATTAGCCAAGAGACCCAGTACTTC. Translated: CASSPNSGISQETQYF.

The count of this clone is one. The V call is TRBV2, the J call TRBJ1-5; D is unresolved. Trimming took 3 bases from V and 0 from J, leaving 15 bases between them. The CDR3 spans 17 residues. CDR1 is SNHLY and CDR2 is FYNNEI in the germline V gene. The CDR3 loop reads CASSDTGGPYSNQPQHF. The CDR3 DNA follows: TGTGCCAGCAGTGATACGGGTGGGCCTTATAGCAATCAGCCCCAGCATTTT. Filled out from reference TRBV2 and TRBJ1-5, the complete variable domain reads EPEVTQTPSHQVTQMGQEVILRCVPISNHLYFYWYRQILGQKVEFLVSFYNNEISEKSEIFDDQFSVERPDGSNFTLKIRSTKLEDSAMYFCASSDTGGPYSNQPQHFGDGTRLSIL.

DNA for the CDR3: TGTGCCAGCAGTTTGGCCTCATATGGCTACACCTTC. Its translation is CASSLASYGYTF. The genes are TRBV28 and TRBJ1-2, with D unresolved. The germline V and J ends were trimmed by 3 bases and 5 bases, with 7 bases remaining between them. The CDR3 loop spans 12 amino acids. Germline lookup yields CDR1 MDHEN and CDR2 SYDVKM.

In this sample, this clone turned up many times. This specimen includes other DNA sequences encoding the same CDR3. This chain links TRBV15 with TRBJ2-5; no clear D. V lost 1 base and J lost 1, with 7 bases in between. Germline-derived CDR1 and CDR2 are LNHNV and YYDKDF (reference sequence). The CDR3 covers 14 residues. The CDR3 DNA follows: TGTGCCACCAGCAGAGGACAAACCCAAGAGACCCAGTACTTC. It specifies CATSRGQTQETQYF.

The sample holds one count of this clone. The chain employs TRBV30 and TRBJ1-1, with a possible D match to TRBD1 (5 bases). CDR1 is GTSNPN, CDR2 SVGIG, per germline (reference sequence). Between the trimmed V and J ends, which lost 3 bases and 1 base, there was a span of 15 bases. The CDR3 extends over 15 amino acids. CDR3 sequence (DNA): TGTGCCTGGAGCCCCCGACGGGGCTGGAACACTGAAGCTTTCTTT. Protein: CAWSPRRGWNTEAFF. The whole variable domain, filled in from reference TRBV30 and TRBJ1-1, reads SQTIHQWPATLVQPVGSPLSLECTVEGTSNPNLYWYRQAAGRGLQLLFYSVGIGQISSEVPQNLSASRPQDRQFILSSKKLLLSDSGFYLCAWSPRRGWNTEAFFGQGTRLTVV.